Presented here are 21 T cell receptor beta chains from one specimen sequenced in a study of blood T cell repertoires in COVID-19. Method: immunoSEQ multiplex PCR; TCRdb's copy keeps in-frame clones and lacks some. The sample comprises about 170,000 clones, about 88% of which are singletons, and approximately 0.8% rests with the top ten. Sequencing input: PBMCs or T cells enriched from blood (not recorded which). The receptor set was obtained from a woman aged 18-29 years who had recovered from COVID-19.

The chain recombines TRBV27 with TRBJ2-2; D perhaps matches TRBD2 (6 bases). V was cut by 8 bases and J by 2 bases, with 12 bases left in between. The CDR3 length is 14 residues. Germline lookup yields CDR1 MNHEY and CDR2 SMNVEV (reference sequence). CDR3 sequence reads: CASHRAGNTGELFF. The CDR3 bases are TGTGCCAGCCATCGGGCGGGAAACACCGGGGAGCTGTTTTTT.

The chain's CDR3 is CASSIRTGGYTF. The DNA of the CDR3 is TGTGCCAGCAGCATACGGACAGGAGGCTACACCTTC. The chain has TRBV7-9 and TRBJ1-2, with 7 bases that match TRBD1. With V trimmed by 5 bases and J by 8 bases, 5 bases remained unmatched. Germline loops: CDR1 SEHNR, CDR2 FQNEAQ (reference sequence). The CDR3 is made up of 12 amino acids. The whole variable domain, remainder taken from reference TRBV7-9 and TRBJ1-2, is DTGVSQNPRHKITKRGQNVTFRCDPISEHNRLYWYRQTLGQGPEFLTYFQNEAQLEKSRLLSDRFSAERPKGSFSTLEIQRTEQGDSAMYLCASSIRTGGYTFGSGTRLTVV.

The chain carries TRBV19 and TRBJ2-1; 8 bases align to TRBD2. The V and J ends lost 9 bases and 6 bases, in that order; junction bases with no gene match: 4. CDR1 is LNHDA, CDR2 SQIVND, per germline (reference sequence). This CDR3 has 12 amino acids. CDR3 in DNA: TGTGCCAGCCTGGCGGGAGGCAATGAGCAGTTCTTC. This gives the protein CASLAGGNEQFF.

The CDR3 bases are TGTGCCAGCAGTGCGGTGTCGAACCCTAGCAATCAGCCCCAGCATTTT. Translation: CASSAVSNPSNQPQHF. The rearrangement links TRBV6-1 to TRBJ1-5; D unresolved. The CDR3 spans 16 residues. Germline V CDR1 and CDR2: MNHNS, SASEGT. V was trimmed by 4 bases and J by 0 bases, leaving 13 bases between them.

The V gene is TRBV27, the J gene TRBJ2-3, with a possible D match to TRBD2 (5 bases). Between the trimmed V and J ends, which lost 1 base and 2 bases, there was a span of 13 bases. Germline lookup yields CDR1 MNHEY and CDR2 SMNVEV (reference sequence). The CDR3 sequence is 16 residues long. The CDR3 DNA sequence: TGTGCCAGCAGTTTATTGCCGGGATCCTACACAGATACGCAGTATTTT. This encodes CASSLLPGSYTDTQYF.

This chain joins TRBV21-1 and TRBJ2-1; the table's D gene call, TRBD1, was not cross checked with the DNA. TRBV21-1 is noted as a pseudogene. The CDR3 extends over 18 amino acids. CDR3 loop: CASSKVRGLAVSYNEQFF. CDR3 DNA: TGTGCCAGCAGCAAAGTCAGGGGTCTGGCGGTCTCCTACAATGAGCAGTTCTTC.

The V call is TRBV2, the J call TRBJ1-3; weak D call: TRBD1 (5 bases). Germline V lookup: CDR1 SNHLY, CDR2 FYNNEI. V was cut by 5 bases and J by 6 bases, with 17 bases left in between. CDR3 size: 15 residues. CDR3 coding DNA: TGTGCCAGCAGTTCACAGGATTTCGGCGAAAACACCATATATTTT. It is translated as CASSSQDFGENTIYF.

This clone has only one observation. J is TRBJ2-7 and V is TRBV3-1 (or the pseudogene TRBV3-2); 12 nucleotides align to TRBD2. Germline V lookup: CDR1 LGHDT, CDR2 YNNKEL (reference sequence). This CDR3 spans 15 amino acids. Losses at the gene ends were 4 bases for V and 7 bases for J; bases not matched to a gene: 8. The CDR3: CASSRRLAGAGEQYF. The CDR3 region has the DNA TGTGCCAGCAGCCGGCGACTAGCGGGAGCTGGGGAGCAGTACTTC.

This clone has a count of ten or more. This CDR3 is CASSQDYMKGAVSPLHF. The CDR3 DNA reads TGCGCCAGCAGCCAAGATTATATGAAGGGGGCGGTTTCACCCCTCCACTTT. The chain has TRBV4-3 and TRBJ1-6; 7 nucleotides agree with TRBD1. Germline V gives CDR1 LGHNA, CDR2 YSLEER. The CDR3 runs 17 residues. The trim removed 0 bases at V and 9 bases at J, leaving 11 bases unmatched.

The chain is built from TRBV29-1 and TRBJ2-3; 8 nucleotides agree with TRBD1. Germline assignment: CDR1 SQVTM and CDR2 ANQGSEA. V shed 6 bases and J 1 base; nucleotides not matched to a gene: 6. The CDR3 spans 14 residues. CDR3 region: CSVAGGPGTDTQYF. The CDR3 coding sequence is TGCAGCGTGGCAGGGGGCCCCGGCACAGATACGCAGTATTTT.

The chain carries TRBV27 and TRBJ2-7, with a weak D call TRBD1 (6 bases). This CDR3 spans 13 amino acids. Germline-derived CDR1 and CDR2 are MNHEY and SMNVEV (reference sequence). V shed 6 bases and J shed 6 bases, with 15 bases lying between them. In nucleotides, the CDR3 is TGTGCCAGCAGGGGGGCCCCCTGGGTCGAGCAGTACTTC. Its protein product is CASRGAPWVEQYF.

The CDR3 loop is CASSFSGLNEQFF. CDR3 nucleotide sequence: TGTGCCAGCAGTTTTTCAGGCCTAAATGAGCAGTTCTTC. The chain is built from TRBV27 and TRBJ2-1; no clear D. Germline-derived CDR1 and CDR2 are MNHEY and SMNVEV (reference sequence). V was trimmed by 3 bases and J by 7 bases, leaving 10 bases between them. This CDR3 contains 13 residues.

The V and J genes are TRBV28 and TRBJ2-7; 10 nucleotides match TRBD2. CDR1 and CDR2 from the germline V gene are MDHEN and SYDVKM. This CDR3 spans 16 amino acids. The V gene end was trimmed by 7 bases and the J gene end by 0 bases; junction bases not matched to a gene: 9. CDR3 nucleotides: TGTGCCAGCACTCAGGCGACTAGCGGGCTCTCCTACGAGCAGTACTTC. Its translation is CASTQATSGLSYEQYF.

This clone has more than one count but fewer than ten. V usage is TRBV28 and J usage is TRBJ1-2; the match to TRBD1 covers 8 bases. V trimming: 6 bases; J trimming: 1 base; junction bases outside the gene matches: 4. Germline values: CDR1 MDHEN, CDR2 SYDVKM. This CDR3 spans 14 amino acids. This CDR3 reads CASRPTGGNYGYTF. The CDR3 DNA sequence: TGTGCCAGCAGGCCCACAGGGGGTAACTATGGCTACACCTTC.

J is TRBJ1-4 and V is TRBV12-3 or TRBV12-4; no reliable D call. The CDR3 length is 13 residues. Trimming took off 8 bases at V and 5 bases at J, with 12 bases between the two ends. The CDR3 coding sequence is TGTGCCAGCCGAGGGTGGGAGAATGAAAAACTGTTTTTT. Translating it yields CASRGWENEKLFF.

The DNA for the CDR3 is TGTGCCACCAGTGAGAGCGGGAGCCCAGGGGAGACCCAGTACTTC. It specifies CATSESGSPGETQYF. The genes are TRBV24-1 and TRBJ2-5; 8 positions agree with TRBD2. This CDR3 region has 15 residues. The V and J ends lost 4 bases and 5 bases, in that order; junction bases with no gene match: 8. Germline lookup yields CDR1 KGHDR and CDR2 SFDVKD.

This clone occurred once. V and J are TRBV30 and TRBJ1-2; perhaps TRBD1 as D (6 bases). CDR3 size: 11 residues. Looked up from germline, CDR1 is GTSNPN and CDR2 is SVGIG (reference sequence). V lost 8 bases, J lost 2 bases, and 9 bases lay in between. The DNA of the CDR3 is TGTGCCGGCCAGGGGAACTATGGCTACACCTTC. This sequence encodes CAGQGNYGYTF. The whole variable domain, remainder taken from reference TRBV30 and TRBJ1-2, is SQTIHQWPATLVQPVGSPLSLECTVEGTSNPNLYWYRQAAGRGLQLLFYSVGIGQISSEVPQNLSASRPQDRQFILSSKKLLLSDSGFYLCAGQGNYGYTFGSGTRLTVV.

The V call is TRBV2, the J call TRBJ2-7, with D perhaps TRBD1 (6 bases). CDR1 is SNHLY, CDR2 FYNNEI, per germline. This CDR3 has 16 residues. V lost 6 bases to trimming and J lost 6 bases, with 24 bases between them. For the CDR3, the DNA is TGTGCCAGCAGGGCGGCGGTCCCCGGATTCAGGGGCGAGCAGTACTTC. It is translated as CASRAAVPGFRGEQYF. Complete variable domain (other parts from reference TRBV2 and TRBJ2-7): EPEVTQTPSHQVTQMGQEVILRCVPISNHLYFYWYRQILGQKVEFLVSFYNNEISEKSEIFDDQFSVERPDGSNFTLKIRSTKLEDSAMYFCASRAAVPGFRGEQYFGPGTRLTVT.

The V call is TRBV28, the J call TRBJ2-3; 10 bases are a match to TRBD2. The J segment lost 4 bases and the V segment lost 7 bases, leaving 5 bases of the junction unmatched. CDR3 length: 14 residues. Germline lookup yields CDR1 MDHEN and CDR2 SYDVKM. In DNA form, the CDR3 reads TGTGCCAGCACCGAAAGCGGGAGGGCAGATACGCAGTATTTT. This translates into CASTESGRADTQYF.

The rearrangement joins TRBV15 to TRBJ2-4; 9 bases match TRBD1. The CDR3 totals 18 residues. Germline CDR1 is LNHNV and CDR2 is YYDKDF (reference sequence). Trimming took 1 base from V and 4 from J; bases not matched to a gene: 11. This CDR3 is CATSRVVGRQGGKNIQYF. In DNA, the CDR3 is TGTGCCACCAGCAGAGTAGTCGGGAGACAGGGGGGAAAAAACATTCAGTACTTC.

This rearrangement joins TRBV6-2 or TRBV6-3 to TRBJ2-1; 8 bases align to TRBD2. This CDR3 region has 16 residues. J gave up 0 bases and V 4 bases, and 5 bases lay outside the gene matches. Germline assignment: CDR1 MNHEY and CDR2 SVGEGT. The CDR3 is CASSLRGTSSYNEQFF. The DNA of the CDR3 is TGTGCCAGCAGTTTGCGCGGGACTAGCTCCTACAATGAGCAGTTCTTC.